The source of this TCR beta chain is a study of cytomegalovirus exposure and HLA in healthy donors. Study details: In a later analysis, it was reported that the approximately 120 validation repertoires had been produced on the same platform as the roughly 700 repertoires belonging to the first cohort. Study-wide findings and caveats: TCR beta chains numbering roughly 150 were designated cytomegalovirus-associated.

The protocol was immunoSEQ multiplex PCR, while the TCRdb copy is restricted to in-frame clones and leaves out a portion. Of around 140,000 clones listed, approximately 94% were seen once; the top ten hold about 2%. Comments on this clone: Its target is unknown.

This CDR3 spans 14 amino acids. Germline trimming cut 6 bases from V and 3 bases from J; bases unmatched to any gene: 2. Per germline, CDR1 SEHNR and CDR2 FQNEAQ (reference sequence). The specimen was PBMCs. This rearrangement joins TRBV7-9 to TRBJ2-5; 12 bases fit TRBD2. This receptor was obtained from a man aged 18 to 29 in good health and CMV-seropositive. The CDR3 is CASSWTSGKETQYF. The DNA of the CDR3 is TGTGCCAGCAGTTGGACTAGCGGGAAAGAGACCCAGTACTTC.